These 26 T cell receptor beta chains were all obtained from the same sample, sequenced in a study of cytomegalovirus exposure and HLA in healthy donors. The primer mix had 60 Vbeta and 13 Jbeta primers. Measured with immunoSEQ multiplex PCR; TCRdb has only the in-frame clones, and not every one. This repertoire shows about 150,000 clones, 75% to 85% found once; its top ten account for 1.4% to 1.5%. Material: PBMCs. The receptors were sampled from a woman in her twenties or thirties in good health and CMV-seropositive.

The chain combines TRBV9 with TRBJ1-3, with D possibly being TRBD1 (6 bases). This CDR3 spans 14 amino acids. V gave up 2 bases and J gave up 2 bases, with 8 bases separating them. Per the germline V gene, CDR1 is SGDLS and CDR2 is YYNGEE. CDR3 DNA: TGTGCCAGCAGCGTGCGGACAGCTGGAAACACCATATATTTT. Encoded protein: CASSVRTAGNTIYF.

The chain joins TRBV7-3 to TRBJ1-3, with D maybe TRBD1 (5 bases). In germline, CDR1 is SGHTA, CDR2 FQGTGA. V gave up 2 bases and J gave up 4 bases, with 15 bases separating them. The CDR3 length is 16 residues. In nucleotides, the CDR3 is TGTGCCAGCAGCTTATCAGGGCCCGGGTCAGGAAACACCATATATTTT. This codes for CASSLSGPGSGNTIYF.

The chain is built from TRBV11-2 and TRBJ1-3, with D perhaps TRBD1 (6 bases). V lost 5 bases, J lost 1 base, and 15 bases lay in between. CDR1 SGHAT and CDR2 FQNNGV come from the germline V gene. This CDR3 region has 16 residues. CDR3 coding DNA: TGTGCCAGCAGCCCTACCCGGGACACTTCTGGAAACACCATATATTTT. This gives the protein CASSPTRDTSGNTIYF.

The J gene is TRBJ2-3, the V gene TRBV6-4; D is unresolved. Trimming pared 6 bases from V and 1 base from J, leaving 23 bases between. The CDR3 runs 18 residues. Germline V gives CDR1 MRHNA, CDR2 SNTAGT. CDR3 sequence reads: CASRPFGDPQNGTDTQYF. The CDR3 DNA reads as TGTGCCAGCAGGCCATTCGGAGACCCCCAGAACGGCACAGATACGCAGTATTTT.

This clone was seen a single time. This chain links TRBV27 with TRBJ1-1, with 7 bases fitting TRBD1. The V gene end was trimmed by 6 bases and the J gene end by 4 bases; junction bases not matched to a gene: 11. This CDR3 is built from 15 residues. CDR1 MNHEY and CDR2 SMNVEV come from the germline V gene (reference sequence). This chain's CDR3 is CASSPHTDRATEAFF. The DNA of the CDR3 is TGTGCCAGCAGCCCACATACCGACAGGGCCACTGAAGCTTTCTTT.

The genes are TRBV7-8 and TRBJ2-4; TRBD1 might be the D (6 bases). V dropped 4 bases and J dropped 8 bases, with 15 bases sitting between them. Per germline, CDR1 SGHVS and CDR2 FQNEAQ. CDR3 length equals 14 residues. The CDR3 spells CASSSDSAGYIQYF. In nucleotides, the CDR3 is TGTGCCAGCAGCTCGGACAGTGCCGGTTACATTCAGTACTTC.

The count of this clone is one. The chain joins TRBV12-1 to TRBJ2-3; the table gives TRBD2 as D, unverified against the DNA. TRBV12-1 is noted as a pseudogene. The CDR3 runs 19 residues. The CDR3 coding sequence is TGTGCCAGCAGCCCTCCCCGCGGGTCCCGCCGCCCCTCCACAGATACGCAGTATTTT. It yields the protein CASSPPRGSRRPSTDTQYF.

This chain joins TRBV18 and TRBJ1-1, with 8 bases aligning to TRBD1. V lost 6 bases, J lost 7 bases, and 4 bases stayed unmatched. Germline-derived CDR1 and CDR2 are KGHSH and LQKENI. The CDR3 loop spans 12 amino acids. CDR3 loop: CASSPTGDEAFF. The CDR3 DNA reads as TGTGCCAGCTCTCCGACAGGGGATGAAGCTTTCTTT.

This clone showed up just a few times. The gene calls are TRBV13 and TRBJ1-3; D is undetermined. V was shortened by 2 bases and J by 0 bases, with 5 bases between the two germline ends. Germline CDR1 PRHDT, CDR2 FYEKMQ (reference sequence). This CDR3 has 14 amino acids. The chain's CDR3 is CASSLTGSGNTIYF. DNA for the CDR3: TGTGCCAGCAGCTTAACCGGCTCTGGAAACACCATATATTTT.

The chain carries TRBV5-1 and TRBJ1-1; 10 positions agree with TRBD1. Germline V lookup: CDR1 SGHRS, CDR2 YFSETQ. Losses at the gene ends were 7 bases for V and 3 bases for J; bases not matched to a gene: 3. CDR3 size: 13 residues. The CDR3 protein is CASSGTGDTEAFF. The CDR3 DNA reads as TGCGCCAGCTCCGGGACAGGGGACACTGAAGCTTTCTTT.

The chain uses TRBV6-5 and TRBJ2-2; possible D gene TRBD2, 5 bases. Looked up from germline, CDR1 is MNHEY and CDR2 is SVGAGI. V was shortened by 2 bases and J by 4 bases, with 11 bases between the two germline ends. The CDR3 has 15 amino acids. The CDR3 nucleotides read TGTGCCAGCAGTTACATCCTAGCCCCCACCGGGGAGCTGTTTTTT. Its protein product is CASSYILAPTGELFF.

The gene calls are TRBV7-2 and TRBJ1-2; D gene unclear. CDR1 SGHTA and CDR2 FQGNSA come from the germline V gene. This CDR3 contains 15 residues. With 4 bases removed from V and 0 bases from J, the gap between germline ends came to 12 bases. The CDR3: CASSSGLSSNYGYTF. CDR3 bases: TGTGCCAGCAGCTCCGGACTTAGTTCTAACTATGGCTACACCTTC. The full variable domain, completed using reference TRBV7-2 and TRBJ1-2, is GAGVSQSPSNKVTEKGKDVELRCDPISGHTALYWYRQSLGQGLEFLIYFQGNSAPDKSGLPSDRFSAERTGGSVSTLTIQRTQQEDSAVYLCASSSGLSSNYGYTFGSGTRLTVV.

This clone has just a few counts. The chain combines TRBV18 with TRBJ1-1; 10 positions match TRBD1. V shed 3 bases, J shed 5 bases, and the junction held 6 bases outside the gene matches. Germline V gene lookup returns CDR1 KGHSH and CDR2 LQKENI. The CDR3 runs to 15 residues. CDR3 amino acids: CASSPPRTGGTEAFF. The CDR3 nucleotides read TGTGCCAGCTCACCCCCACGGACAGGGGGTACTGAAGCTTTCTTT.

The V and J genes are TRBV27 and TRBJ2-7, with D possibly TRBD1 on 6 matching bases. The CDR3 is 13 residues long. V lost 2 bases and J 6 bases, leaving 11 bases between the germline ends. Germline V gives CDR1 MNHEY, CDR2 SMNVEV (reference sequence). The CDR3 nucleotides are TGTGCCAGCAGTTTAGTCAGGGGCCTCGAGCAGTACTTC. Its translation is CASSLVRGLEQYF.

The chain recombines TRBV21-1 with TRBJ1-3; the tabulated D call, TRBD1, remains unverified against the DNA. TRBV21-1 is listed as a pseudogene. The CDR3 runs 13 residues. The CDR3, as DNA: TGTGCCAGCAGCAATCGACAGGGAAACACCATATATTTT. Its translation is CASSNRQGNTIYF.

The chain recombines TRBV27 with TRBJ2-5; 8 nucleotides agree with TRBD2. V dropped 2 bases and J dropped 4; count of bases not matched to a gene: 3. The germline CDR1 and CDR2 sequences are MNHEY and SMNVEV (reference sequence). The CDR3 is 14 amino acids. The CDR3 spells CASSLNGRGETQYF. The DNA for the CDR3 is TGTGCCAGCAGTTTAAACGGGAGGGGAGAGACCCAGTACTTC.

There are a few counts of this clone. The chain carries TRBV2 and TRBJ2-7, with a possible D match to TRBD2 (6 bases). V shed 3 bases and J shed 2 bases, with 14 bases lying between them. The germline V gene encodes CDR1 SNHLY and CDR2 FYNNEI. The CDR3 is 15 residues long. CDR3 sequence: CASSDTQRVTYEQYF. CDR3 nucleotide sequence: TGTGCCAGCAGTGACACCCAGCGGGTAACCTACGAGCAGTACTTC.

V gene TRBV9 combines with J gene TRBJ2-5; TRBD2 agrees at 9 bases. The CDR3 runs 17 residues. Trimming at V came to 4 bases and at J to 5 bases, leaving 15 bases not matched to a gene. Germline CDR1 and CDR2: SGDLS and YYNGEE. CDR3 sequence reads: CASSPYLAGIGRETQYF. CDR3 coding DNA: TGTGCCAGCAGCCCGTACCTAGCGGGAATTGGAAGGGAGACCCAGTACTTC.

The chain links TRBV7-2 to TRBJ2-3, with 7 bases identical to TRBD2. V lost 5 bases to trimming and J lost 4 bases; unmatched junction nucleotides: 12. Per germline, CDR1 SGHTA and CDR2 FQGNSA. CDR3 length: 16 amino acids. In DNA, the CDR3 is TGTGCCAGCAGCCGCCGCAGCGGACTAGTGGCAGATACGCAGTATTTT. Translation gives CASSRRSGLVADTQYF.

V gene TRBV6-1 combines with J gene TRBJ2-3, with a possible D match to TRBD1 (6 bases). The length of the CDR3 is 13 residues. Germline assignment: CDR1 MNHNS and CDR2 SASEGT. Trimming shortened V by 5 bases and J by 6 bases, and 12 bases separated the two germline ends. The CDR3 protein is CASSTLTGDTQYF. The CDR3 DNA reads TGTGCCAGCAGTACCCTTACAGGGGATACGCAGTATTTT.

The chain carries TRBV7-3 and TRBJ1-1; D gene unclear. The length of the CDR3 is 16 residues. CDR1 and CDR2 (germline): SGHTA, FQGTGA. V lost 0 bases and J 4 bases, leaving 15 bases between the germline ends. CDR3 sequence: CASSLTEPRSGTEAFF. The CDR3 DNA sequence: TGTGCCAGCAGCTTAACGGAACCCAGGTCTGGCACTGAAGCTTTCTTT.

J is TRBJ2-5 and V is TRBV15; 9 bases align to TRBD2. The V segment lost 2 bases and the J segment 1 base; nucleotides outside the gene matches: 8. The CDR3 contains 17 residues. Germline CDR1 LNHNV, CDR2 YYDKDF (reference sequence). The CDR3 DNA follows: TGTGCCACCAGCAGACAGAGACTAGCGGAGACCCAAGAGACCCAGTACTTC. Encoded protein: CATSRQRLAETQETQYF.

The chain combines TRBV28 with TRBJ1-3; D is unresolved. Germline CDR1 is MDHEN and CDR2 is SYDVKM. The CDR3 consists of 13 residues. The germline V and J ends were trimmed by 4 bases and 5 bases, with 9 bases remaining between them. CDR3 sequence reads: CASSSGDRNTIYF. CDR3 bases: TGTGCCAGCAGTTCCGGGGATAGAAACACCATATATTTT.

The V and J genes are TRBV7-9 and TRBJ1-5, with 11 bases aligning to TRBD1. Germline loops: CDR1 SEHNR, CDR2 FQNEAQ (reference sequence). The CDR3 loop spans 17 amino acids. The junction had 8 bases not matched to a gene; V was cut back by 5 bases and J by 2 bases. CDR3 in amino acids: CASSVGTGGYRNQPQHF. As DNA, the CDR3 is TGTGCCAGCAGCGTCGGGACAGGGGGTTATCGCAATCAGCCCCAGCATTTT. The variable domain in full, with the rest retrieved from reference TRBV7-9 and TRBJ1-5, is DTGVSQNPRHKITKRGQNVTFRCDPISEHNRLYWYRQTLGQGPEFLTYFQNEAQLEKSRLLSDRFSAERPKGSFSTLEIQRTEQGDSAMYLCASSVGTGGYRNQPQHFGDGTRLSIL.

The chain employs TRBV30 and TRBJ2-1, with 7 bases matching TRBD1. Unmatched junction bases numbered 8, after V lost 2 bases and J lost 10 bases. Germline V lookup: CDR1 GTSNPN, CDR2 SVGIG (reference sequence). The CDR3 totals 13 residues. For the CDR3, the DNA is TGTGCCTGGAGTTCGACACAGGGGACGGAGCAGTTCTTC. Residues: CAWSSTQGTEQFF.

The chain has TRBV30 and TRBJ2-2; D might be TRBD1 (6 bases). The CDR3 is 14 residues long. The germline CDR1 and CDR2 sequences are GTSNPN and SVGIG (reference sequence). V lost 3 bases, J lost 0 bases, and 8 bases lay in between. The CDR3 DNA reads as TGTGCCTGGAGGGGGACAACGAACACCGGGGAGCTGTTTTTT. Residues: CAWRGTTNTGELFF.